This T cell receptor beta chain was recovered during a study of blood T cell repertoires in COVID-19 (dated by TCRdb to between 2020 and 2021). At the level of the whole study: Samples covering the acute and convalescent phases of COVID-19 were provided by collaborators in the United States, Italy and Spain. The material from the prospective study consisted of cDNA or gDNA derived from T cells, B-cell-depleted T cells, or PBMCs. Deeply sampled blood TCRbeta repertoires from subjects exposed to, actively infected with, or recovered from COVID-19 were included in the dataset. The repertoires were made available in a free public database intended to serve as a resource for research on the immune response to SARS-CoV-2. Samples came from the ongoing ImmuneRACE study (first 160 participants) plus 1,254 subjects from 6 global collaborators. The sample metadata nearly always contained a de-identified subject ID, COVID-19 status, age in years and sex. HLA class I and class II types, where available, came from metadata supplied by the sample provider rather than from assay-based typing.

Each collaborating institution followed its own protocols to collect whole blood in K2EDTA tubes. Collaborator samples were shipped for TCRbeta analysis as frozen whole blood, isolated PBMCs, or DNA extracted from either sample type. To note about this clone: There is no known antigen for this receptor. The record has no base qualities; no much larger clone is one base away.

Inclusive of the bounding cysteine and phenylalanine, the CDR3 is 15 residues long. CDR3 DNA is the only sequence kept; it has 45 bases, read in frame from the first base. V is shortened by 1 base, J by 0 bases, and the region joining them spans 8 bases. Based on the germline V gene, the CDR1 and CDR2 sequences are SGHTS and YDEGEE. TCRbeta CDR3 regions were amplified from genomic DNA using the immunoSEQ Assay, a bias-controlled multiplex PCR. On the authors' methods: The number of nucleated cells in each sample was estimated from the amplification of reference gene primers within the assay. To quantify the absolute abundance of each unique TCRbeta CDR3 rearrangement, sequence reads were collapsed and filtered. Productive Simpson clonality was computed per sample as the square root of Simpson's diversity index over productive rearrangements. Imported from immuneACCESS, the table was reduced by TCRdb to in-frame sequences with V and J called. These copies leave out some clones; in studies compared against another copy, an unresolved V gene accounts for under half, and the cause of the remainder is not known. V and J calls and clone size are given by that table; D and trimming were obtained from the DNA. The sample table records 65,000 to 95,000 clones; around 78% of these occur just once. More than 15% of the sample is held by the ten biggest clonotypes.

Findings and caveats that apply to the study as a whole: The amount of clinical and demographic metadata varied by source and participant and was provided uncurated.

This TCR was sampled from a human donor in a cohort sampled during active COVID-19. This chain joins TRBV5-8 to TRBJ1-5; the D gene cannot be resolved reliably. Sequences were obtained from peripheral blood. The CDR3 reads as follows: CASSLKLYSNQPQHF. The DNA sequence is TGTGCCAGCAGCTTGAAACTCTATAGCAATCAGCCCCAGCATTTT.